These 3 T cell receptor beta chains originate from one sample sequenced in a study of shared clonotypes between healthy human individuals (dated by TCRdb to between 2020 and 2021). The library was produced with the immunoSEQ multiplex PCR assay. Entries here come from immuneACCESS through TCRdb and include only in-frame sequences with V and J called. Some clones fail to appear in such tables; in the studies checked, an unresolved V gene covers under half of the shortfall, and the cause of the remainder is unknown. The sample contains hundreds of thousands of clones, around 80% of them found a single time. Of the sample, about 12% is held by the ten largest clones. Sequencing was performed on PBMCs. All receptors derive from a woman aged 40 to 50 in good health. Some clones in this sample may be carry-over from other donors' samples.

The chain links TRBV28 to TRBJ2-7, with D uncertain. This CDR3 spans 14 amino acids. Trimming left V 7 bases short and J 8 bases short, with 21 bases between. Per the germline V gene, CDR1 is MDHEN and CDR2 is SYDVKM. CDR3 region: CASTRTSRVFQQYF. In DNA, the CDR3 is TGTGCCAGCACCAGAACATCCCGTGTGTTTCAGCAGTACTTC. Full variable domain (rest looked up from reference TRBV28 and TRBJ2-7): DVKVTQSSRYLVKRTGEKVFLECVQDMDHENMFWYRQDPGLGLRLIYFSYDVKMKEKGDIPEGYSVSREKKERFSLILESASTNQTSMYLCASTRTSRVFQQYFGPGTRLTVT.

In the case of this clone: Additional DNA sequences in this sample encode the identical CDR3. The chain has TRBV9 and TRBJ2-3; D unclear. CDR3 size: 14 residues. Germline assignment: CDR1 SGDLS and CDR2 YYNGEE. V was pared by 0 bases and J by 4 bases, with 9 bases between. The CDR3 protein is CASSVGAYADTQYF. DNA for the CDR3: TGTGCCAGCAGCGTAGGGGCCTATGCAGATACGCAGTATTTT.

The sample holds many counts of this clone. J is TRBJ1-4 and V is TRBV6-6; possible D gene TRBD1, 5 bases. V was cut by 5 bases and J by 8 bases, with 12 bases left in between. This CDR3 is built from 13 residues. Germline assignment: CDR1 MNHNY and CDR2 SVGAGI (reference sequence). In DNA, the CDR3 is TGTGCCAGCAGTCCCAGGGTTGGAGAAAAACTGTTTTTT. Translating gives CASSPRVGEKLFF.